These 23 T cell receptor beta chains were all obtained from the same sample, sequenced in a study of blood T cell repertoires in COVID-19. Produced via immunoSEQ multiplex PCR; TCRdb's table is partial and in-frame only. The data show 34,000 or so clones, with more than 75% seen just once and under 35% held by the top ten. The sample comprised peripheral blood. These receptor sequences come from a man older than 75 with acute or convalescent COVID-19.

The rearrangement uses TRBV6-2 or TRBV6-3 and TRBJ2-1; TRBD1 aligns across 9 bases. Trimming took 5 bases from V and 15 from J; bases not matched to a gene: 5. This CDR3 contains 11 residues. The germline CDR1 and CDR2 sequences are MNHEY and SVGEGT. CDR3 amino acids: CASSPGTGWFF. In DNA form, the CDR3 reads TGTGCCAGCAGTCCCGGGACAGGGTGGTTCTTC.

As DNA, the CDR3 is TGTGCCAGCAGGTCCTGGCGGCAGAACACCGGGGAGCTGTTTTTT. Translated: CASRSWRQNTGELFF. The chain has TRBV7-3 and TRBJ2-2, with D unclear. This CDR3 spans 15 amino acids. The V end lost 6 bases, the J end lost 1 base, and 12 bases lay between the germline ends. Germline CDR1 SGHTA, CDR2 FQGTGA.

V and J are TRBV4-1 and TRBJ2-3; the match to TRBD1 covers 9 bases. Looked up from germline, CDR1 is MGHRA and CDR2 is YSYEKL. V dropped 4 bases and J dropped 4; count of bases not matched to a gene: 3. The CDR3 is made up of 14 amino acids. CDR3 sequence: CASSPRQGADTQYF. Here the CDR3 DNA reads TGCGCCAGCAGCCCGAGACAGGGGGCAGATACGCAGTATTTT.

This CDR3 is CASSVSGTTEAYNEQFF. The CDR3 DNA reads as TGTGCCAGCAGCGTATCAGGGACAACGGAGGCTTACAATGAGCAGTTCTTC. The chain links TRBV9 to TRBJ2-1; D perhaps matches TRBD1 (6 bases). The CDR3 is made up of 17 amino acids. Between the trimmed V and J ends, which lost 1 base and 4 bases, there was a span of 18 bases. Looked up from germline, CDR1 is SGDLS and CDR2 is YYNGEE.

This chain links TRBV29-1 with TRBJ2-7; D call uncertain. The CDR3 has 14 residues. Germline values: CDR1 SQVTM, CDR2 ANQGSEA. With 7 bases removed from V and 3 bases from J, the gap between germline ends came to 19 bases. CDR3 DNA: TGCAGCGCCCTCCGACGCGAGGCATTCTACGAGCAGTACTTC. Translating it yields CSALRREAFYEQYF.

The V gene is TRBV19, the J gene TRBJ1-4, with D uncertain. Trimming took 6 bases from V and 6 from J, leaving 14 bases between them. This CDR3 contains 14 residues. Germline-derived CDR1 and CDR2 are LNHDA and SQIVND (reference sequence). The CDR3 region has the DNA TGTGCCAGTAGGTCGGCGGGGTTACATGAAAAACTGTTTTTT. Its translation: CASRSAGLHEKLFF.

This chain connects TRBV10-2 to TRBJ2-7, with unresolved D. CDR3 size: 14 residues. CDR1 and CDR2 from the germline V gene are WSHSY and SAAADI. Trimming left V 0 bases short and J 3 bases short, with 9 bases between. CDR3 region: CASSESESGYEQYF. The CDR3 nucleotides read TGCGCCAGCAGTGAGTCAGAATCGGGCTACGAGCAGTACTTC.

J is TRBJ2-1 and V is TRBV9, with 9 bases aligning to TRBD2. CDR3 length: 20 residues. The V and J ends lost 4 bases and 7 bases, in that order; junction bases with no gene match: 24. Germline loops: CDR1 SGDLS, CDR2 YYNGEE. The CDR3 sequence: CASSKRGSGASGTMRNEQFF. CDR3 sequence (DNA): TGTGCCAGCAGCAAAAGGGGGTCTGGGGCTAGCGGGACAATGAGAAATGAGCAGTTCTTC.

The V call is TRBV7-3, the J call TRBJ2-5; TRBD2 agrees at 7 bases. Trimming cost V 0 bases and J 4 bases; bases outside gene matches: 5. CDR1 and CDR2 from the germline V gene are SGHTA and FQGTGA. The CDR3 consists of 15 residues. The CDR3, as DNA: TGTGCCAGCAGCTTAACTGGCGGGAGATCAGAGACCCAGTACTTC. Protein: CASSLTGGRSETQYF.

The rearrangement links TRBV7-8 to TRBJ2-2, with 8 nucleotides matching TRBD1. CDR3 length: 19 residues. V dropped 1 base and J dropped 5; count of bases not matched to a gene: 15. The germline gives CDR1 SGHVS, CDR2 FQNEAQ. Here the CDR3 DNA reads TGTGCCAGCAGCTTAGTCATTTTAAGGACAGGGTACGCAACCGGGGAGCTGTTTTTT. It specifies CASSLVILRTGYATGELFF.

The chain combines TRBV19 with TRBJ2-7, with 7 positions matching TRBD1. The CDR3 spans 15 residues. CDR1 and CDR2 from the germline V gene are LNHDA and SQIVND (reference sequence). V lost 3 bases and J lost 0; bases outside the gene matches: 5. The CDR3 protein is CASSIGQVPSYEQYF. The CDR3 region has the DNA TGTGCCAGTAGTATCGGACAGGTACCCTCCTACGAGCAGTACTTC.

The chain has TRBV30 and TRBJ2-3, with a tentative D call TRBD2 (5 bases). CDR1 GTSNPN and CDR2 SVGIG come from the germline V gene (reference sequence). The length of the CDR3 is 15 residues. The germline V and J ends were trimmed by 4 bases and 5 bases, with 19 bases remaining between them. CDR3 loop: CAWTKTNQPGDTQYF. CDR3 DNA sequence: TGTGCCTGGACAAAGACTAACCAACCTGGAGATACGCAGTATTTT.

This clone was observed a single time. This chain links TRBV19 with TRBJ1-6; maybe TRBD1 (5 bases). Per germline, CDR1 LNHDA and CDR2 SQIVND (reference sequence). The CDR3 extends over 16 amino acids. Trimming cost V 6 bases and J 0 bases, with 12 bases left between them. The CDR3 coding sequence is TGTGCCAGTAGGATGGGGCGGAGCTCCTATAATTCACCCCTCCACTTT. Its protein product is CASRMGRSSYNSPLHF. Based on the CDR3 plus reference TRBV19 and TRBJ1-6, the full variable domain is DGGITQSPKYLFRKEGQNVTLSCEQNLNHDAMYWYRQDPGQGLRLIYYSQIVNDFQKGDIAEGYSVSREKKESFPLTVTSAQKNPTAFYLCASRMGRSSYNSPLHFGNGTRLTVT.

The chain employs TRBV27 and TRBJ1-5; TRBD1 matches at 9 bases. The CDR3 extends over 15 amino acids. Germline V CDR1 and CDR2: MNHEY, SMNVEV (reference sequence). V was clipped by 8 bases and J by 1 base; unmatched bases: 6. CDR3 amino acids: CASGDRGLSNQPQHF. The CDR3 nucleotides read TGTGCCAGCGGTGACAGGGGGTTGAGCAATCAGCCCCAGCATTTT.

This chain connects TRBV19 to TRBJ1-6; D remains ambiguous. Germline V gene data show CDR1 as LNHDA and CDR2 as SQIVND (reference sequence). This CDR3 has 15 amino acids. V shed 5 bases and J shed 0 bases, with 8 bases lying between them. CDR3 residues: CASSDKSSYNSPLHF. The CDR3 bases are TGTGCCAGTAGTGACAAGAGCTCCTATAATTCACCCCTCCACTTT.

The chain recombines TRBV3-1 (or the pseudogene TRBV3-2) with TRBJ2-1; the match to TRBD2 covers 7 bases. With 5 bases clipped from V and 1 base from J, the junction kept 11 bases outside the gene matches. The CDR3 length is 17 residues. Germline CDR1 reads LGHDT; CDR2 reads YNNKEL (reference sequence). The DNA of the CDR3 is TGTGCCAGCAGCTCCCCGGGGAGCGGGGCTTCCTACAATGAGCAGTTCTTC. It is translated as CASSSPGSGASYNEQFF.

The chain carries TRBV19 and TRBJ2-1; 9 nucleotides agree with TRBD1. CDR3 length: 15 residues. V dropped 9 bases and J dropped 3; count of bases not matched to a gene: 9. Germline V gene data show CDR1 as LNHDA and CDR2 as SQIVND (reference sequence). This CDR3 reads CASHLGQGVYNEQFF. Here the CDR3 DNA reads TGTGCCAGCCACCTGGGACAGGGAGTCTACAATGAGCAGTTCTTC. Supplemented by reference TRBV19 and TRBJ2-1, the full variable domain reads DGGITQSPKYLFRKEGQNVTLSCEQNLNHDAMYWYRQDPGQGLRLIYYSQIVNDFQKGDIAEGYSVSREKKESFPLTVTSAQKNPTAFYLCASHLGQGVYNEQFFGPGTRLTVL.

The gene calls are TRBV7-3 and TRBJ2-1; possibly TRBD2 for D (5 bases). The CDR3 loop spans 14 amino acids. Trimming stripped 3 bases from V and 11 bases from J, with 17 bases between. CDR1 and CDR2 from the germline V gene are SGHTA and FQGTGA. This chain's CDR3 is CASSLSAEGSKQFF. Here the CDR3 DNA reads TGTGCCAGCAGCTTGAGCGCCGAGGGCTCGAAGCAGTTCTTC.

This clone was seen a few times. CDR3 residues: CASSERPDTDTQYF. CDR3 DNA: TGTGCCAGCAGTGAGCGGCCCGACACAGATACGCAGTATTTT. The gene calls are TRBV6-4 and TRBJ2-3; D remains unclear. V lost 3 bases, J lost 2 bases, and 9 bases lay in between. The CDR3 consists of 14 residues. Germline V CDR1 and CDR2: MRHNA, SNTAGT.

The V call is TRBV6-2 or TRBV6-3, the J call TRBJ2-3; tentative D call: TRBD2 (6 bases). Trimming removed 5 bases at V and 0 bases at J, with 12 bases between. The V gene's germline CDR1 is MNHEY and CDR2 SVGEGT. The CDR3 totals 15 residues. The CDR3 DNA reads TGTGCCAGCAGTAGCTCGACTAGAAGCACAGATACGCAGTATTTT. It codes for CASSSSTRSTDTQYF.

This chain joins TRBV2 and TRBJ2-1; D gene unclear. The CDR3 extends over 15 amino acids. Trimming cost V 5 bases and J 3 bases, with 14 bases left between them. Germline-derived CDR1 and CDR2 are SNHLY and FYNNEI. The CDR3 DNA sequence: TGTGCCAGCAGTCCCTTGGTAGCTTTCTACAATGAGCAGTTCTTC. It specifies CASSPLVAFYNEQFF.

This clone occurred many times. The gene calls are TRBV3-1 (or the pseudogene TRBV3-2) and TRBJ1-6; D is possibly TRBD1 (5 bases). Germline V CDR1 and CDR2: LGHDT, YNNKEL (reference sequence). The CDR3 contains 18 residues. The germline V and J ends were trimmed by 1 base and 0 bases, with 13 bases remaining between them. The CDR3 region has the DNA TGTGCCAGCAGCCAAGTAACAGGCTTAAGCTCCTATAATTCACCCCTCCACTTT. Protein: CASSQVTGLSSYNSPLHF.

The table lists this clone with a few counts. This sequence joins TRBV15 and TRBJ1-2; 9 bases align to TRBD1. The CDR3 spans 16 residues. V lost 0 bases to trimming and J lost 7 bases; unmatched junction nucleotides: 9. CDR1 LNHNV and CDR2 YYDKDF come from the germline V gene (reference sequence). The CDR3 DNA follows: TGTGCCACCAGCAGAGAGCTCCCCGGGACAGGGAGTGGCTACACCTTC. Amino acid sequence: CATSRELPGTGSGYTF.